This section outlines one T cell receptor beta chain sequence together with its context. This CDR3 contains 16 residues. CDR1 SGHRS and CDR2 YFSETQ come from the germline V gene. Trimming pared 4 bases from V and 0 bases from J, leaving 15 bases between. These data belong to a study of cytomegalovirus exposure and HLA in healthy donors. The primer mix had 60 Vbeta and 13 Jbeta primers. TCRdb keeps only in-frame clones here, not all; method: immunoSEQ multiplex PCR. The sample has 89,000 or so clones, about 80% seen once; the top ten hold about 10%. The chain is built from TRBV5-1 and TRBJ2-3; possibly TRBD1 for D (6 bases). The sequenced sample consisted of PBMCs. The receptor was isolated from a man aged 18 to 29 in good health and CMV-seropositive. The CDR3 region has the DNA TGCGCCAGCAGCCGTGGGACAACTCAAAGCACAGATACGCAGTATTTT. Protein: CASSRGTTQSTDTQYF.